This TCR beta chain was identified during a study of T cells after yellow fever vaccination. Findings of the study overall: Abundant bulk-derived clonotypes could contaminate FACS-sorted repertoires. Clones that expanded after primary vaccination mostly reappeared after the booster (less than 98% CD4, approximately 89% CD8).

TCRdb passed the 5' RACE reads through MiXCR, listing each CDR3 protein once. The top ten clones hold less than 20% of a sample with around 320,000 distinct CDR3 sequences, 3.5% to 4.5% of them seen once. This clonotype has at least ten counts. The target antigen is unknown. The TCR comes from a young man who received the YFV17D yellow fever vaccine. This specimen consisted of PBMCs, obtained 15 days after the yellow fever booster vaccination.

CDR3 in DNA: TGCGCCAGCACCCGGGACACTGGATACCAAGAGACCCAGTACTTC. Protein: CASTRDTGYQETQYF. The V and J genes are TRBV5-1 and TRBJ2-5; the D gene is possibly TRBD1 (6 bases). V dropped 6 bases and J dropped 0 bases, with 15 bases sitting between them. CDR1 SGHRS and CDR2 YFSETQ come from the germline V gene. The CDR3 contains 15 residues.